This is a list of T cell receptor beta chains from one sample in a study of T cell responses to AZD1222 COVID-19 vaccine. The protocol was immunoSEQ multiplex PCR, while the TCRdb copy is restricted to in-frame clones and leaves out a portion. The sample lists approximately 150,000 clones, less than 95% seen once, with under 5% in the top ten. Here the sequenced sample was peripheral blood, taken on day 0 of AZD1222 vaccination. The receptor source for this set is an adult in good health. Both conserved end residues are part of each CDR3.

CATSTSGIVIDQPQHF	TRBJ1-5	TRBV15
CASILDNYNEQFF	TRBJ2-1	TRBV7-9
CASSLGTGNTEAFF	TRBJ1-1	TRBV5-1
CASSERGIKDYEQYF	TRBJ2-7	TRBV2
CASRAQGNTIYF	TRBJ1-3	TRBV2
CASTKGPATEAFF	TRBJ1-1	TRBV6-5
CASSSSVNPGPDTEAFF	TRBJ1-1	TRBV7-3
CASSRTSNEQFF	TRBJ2-1	TRBV6-5
CAARDGKNTEAFF	TRBJ1-1	TRBV11-2
CASSPDRSYGYTF	TRBJ1-2	TRBV6-6
CASSKTRWDETQYF	TRBJ2-5	TRBV6-5
CASGLVLGGGLNNEQFF	TRBJ2-1	TRBV12-5
CSAYLADTQYF	TRBJ2-3	TRBV20-1
CASSGQGVHNQPQHF	TRBJ1-5	TRBV6-5
CASSQTAVVVDTQYF	TRBJ2-3	TRBV4-1
CASSLSSGYSYNEQFF	TRBJ2-1	TRBV27
CTSRGDSPFTEAFF	TRBJ1-1	TRBV1
CASRTANTGELFF	TRBJ2-2	TRBV6-5
CASSEGYLQGEAFF	TRBJ1-1	TRBV6-1
CASSLTRSYNSPLHF	TRBJ1-6	TRBV5-1
CASQSFHEQFF	TRBJ2-1	TRBV28
CSVSGWLAGQTGANVLTF	TRBJ2-6	TRBV29-1
CASSRGTGEYNEQFF	TRBJ2-1	TRBV23-1
CSASTPQLREQFF	TRBJ2-1	TRBV20-1
CASSLSGGVGYEQYF	TRBJ2-7	TRBV27
CASSLAPQGGRHGNTIYF	TRBJ1-3	TRBV4-1
CASSRGQTFYEQYF	TRBJ2-7	TRBV19